These 18 T cell receptor beta chains were sequenced from one sample in a study of CD8+CD57+ T cells in acquired aplastic anemia (dated by TCRdb to 2016 to 2019). Reads for this sample came from an Illumina HiSeq 2000. Genomic DNA was used as template for profiling of TCR beta VDJ combinations and CDR3 sequences. TCRdb trimmed public reads at Q25 via fastp, called clones via MiXCR and kept in-frame beta chains. Rows are combined by CDR3 protein, so each entry shows the most common genes and DNA. The sample yields 65,000 to 85,000 distinct CDR3 sequences; around half were counted once. Of the sample, 6.5% to 9.5% is held by the ten largest clones. The specimen was sorted CD4+, CD8+, or CD8+CD57+ T cells (not recorded which) from PBMCs. These receptors all come from a human donor in good health, serving as a control.

This clonotype has only a few counts. The rearrangement uses TRBV10-1 and TRBJ2-7; TRBD1 matches at 10 bases. From germline, CDR1 is WNHNN and CDR2 SYGVQD (reference sequence). This CDR3 is 14 amino acids long. V shed 0 bases, J shed 4 bases, and the junction held 0 bases outside the gene matches. CDR3 in DNA: TGCGCCAGCAGTGAGTCGGGACAGGGGTACGAGCAGTACTTC. Its protein is CASSESGQGYEQYF.

This clonotype was seen a handful of times. The CDR3 here is CASSLGQVEVRNTEAFF. CDR3 nucleotides: TGTGCCAGCAGCTTAGGACAGGTCGAGGTGCGGAACACTGAAGCTTTCTTT. This chain joins TRBV11-2 and TRBJ1-1; a weak D match, TRBD1 (6 bases). CDR1 and CDR2 (germline): SGHAT, FQNNGV. The CDR3 totals 17 residues. The V gene lost 1 base and the J gene lost 1 base, with 16 bases spanning the gap.

Ten or more counts support this clonotype. The chain joins TRBV28 to TRBJ2-1; tentative D call: TRBD2 (5 bases). Germline V gene lookup returns CDR1 MDHEN and CDR2 SYDVKM. The V end was cut by 3 bases, the J end by 0 bases, with 12 bases between. This CDR3 contains 16 residues. This CDR3 is CASSLREISSYNEQFF. The CDR3 nucleotides read TGTGCCAGCAGTTTGAGGGAGATTAGCTCCTACAATGAGCAGTTCTTC.

The CDR3 region is CASSLEGSGNTIYF. CDR3 coding DNA: TGTGCCAGCAGCTTAGAGGGCTCTGGAAACACCATATATTTT. The chain has TRBV13 and TRBJ1-3; D remains ambiguous. The germline gives CDR1 PRHDT, CDR2 FYEKMQ (reference sequence). The CDR3 is made up of 14 amino acids. V was trimmed by 1 base and J by 0 bases, leaving 4 bases between them.

The genes are TRBV7-6 and TRBJ2-1; no reliable D call. Germline lookup yields CDR1 SGHVS and CDR2 FNYEAQ. The CDR3 totals 12 residues. Deletions cut 1 base from V and 10 bases from J, with 8 bases between. This CDR3 is CASSLGATEQFF. Written as DNA, the CDR3 is TGTGCCAGCAGCTTAGGAGCCACAGAGCAGTTCTTC.

This clonotype has ten or more counts. The chain uses TRBV5-5 and TRBJ2-5; TRBD2 aligns across 8 bases. With V trimmed by 4 bases and J by 7 bases, 15 bases remained unmatched. This CDR3 contains 16 residues. Germline CDR1 is SGHKS and CDR2 is YYEKEE (reference sequence). The CDR3: CASSPGVAGSTGTQYF. CDR3 sequence (DNA): TGTGCCAGCAGCCCCGGGGTAGCGGGGTCCACGGGGACCCAGTACTTC.

This clonotype rates as medium-sized. J is TRBJ2-7 and V is TRBV19; D might be TRBD2 (5 bases). The CDR3 has 14 amino acids. Germline values: CDR1 LNHDA, CDR2 SQIVND (reference sequence). V dropped 6 bases and J dropped 5 bases, with 17 bases sitting between them. The CDR3 DNA follows: TGTGCCAGTAGCCGGCCGGGGATGGTAGACGAGCAGTACTTC. As protein: CASSRPGMVDEQYF.

This clonotype was seen at least ten times. CDR3 nucleotide sequence: TGTGCCTGGAGTTACGGGACAGCCACCTACGAGCAGTACTTC. Translating gives CAWSYGTATYEQYF. J is TRBJ2-7 and V is TRBV30; 7 bases align to TRBD1. The V gene's germline CDR1 is GTSNPN and CDR2 SVGIG (reference sequence). The trim removed 2 bases at V and 2 bases at J, leaving 6 bases unmatched. The CDR3 runs 14 residues.

The sample holds a few counts of this clonotype. The V call is TRBV29-1, the J call TRBJ2-7; no reliable D call. CDR3 length: 11 residues. Trimming left V 6 bases short and J 5 bases short, with 11 bases between. Germline values: CDR1 SQVTM, CDR2 ANQGSEA. CDR3: CSVRVEDEQYF. DNA of the CDR3: TGCAGCGTAAGGGTCGAGGACGAGCAGTACTTC.

Ten or more counts support this clonotype. The V gene is TRBV4-1, the J gene TRBJ2-1; no firm D call. Germline V gene sequence: CDR1 MGHRA, CDR2 YSYEKL. V was pared by 3 bases and J by 0 bases, with 9 bases between. This CDR3 is 15 amino acids long. The CDR3 DNA follows: TGCGCCAGCAGCCAGATGTTAGTCTCCTACAATGAGCAGTTCTTC. Protein: CASSQMLVSYNEQFF.

This clonotype was detected once. The genes are TRBV15 and TRBJ2-5; D not certain. The CDR3 spans 13 residues. With 4 bases removed from V and 5 bases from J, the gap between germline ends came to 11 bases. Germline values: CDR1 LNHNV, CDR2 YYDKDF (reference sequence). CDR3 DNA sequence: TGTGCCACCAGCAACGACGGTTACGAGACCCAGTACTTC. It yields the protein CATSNDGYETQYF.

A word on this clonotype: This clone may be a read error of a much larger clone one base away. The chain couples TRBV7-7 to TRBJ2-1; the D is unclear. This CDR3 is built from 13 residues. The germline gives CDR1 SSHAT, CDR2 FNYEAQ (reference sequence). As DNA, the CDR3 is TGTGCCAGCAGCTTAGATCGGACCCAGGAGCAGCTCTTC. Protein sequence: CASSLDRTQEQLF.

The V call is TRBV19, the J call TRBJ1-2, with D possibly TRBD1 on 5 matching bases. Between the trimmed V and J ends, which lost 5 bases and 7 bases, there was a span of 11 bases. CDR3 length equals 12 residues. Germline V gene sequence: CDR1 LNHDA, CDR2 SQIVND (reference sequence). The CDR3 DNA follows: TGTGCCAGTAGTTGGGGGACGAGTGGCTACACCTTC. This codes for CASSWGTSGYTF.

This clonotype was found many times. V gene TRBV7-2 combines with J gene TRBJ1-6; D ambiguous. The ends were cut back, 5 bases at V and 4 bases at J, with 15 bases in the middle. The CDR3 length is 16 residues. Germline CDR1 is SGHTA and CDR2 is FQGNSA. CDR3 in DNA: TGTGCCAGCAGCCCAGAGAACCAGGCGTATAATTCACCCCTCCACTTT. It translates to CASSPENQAYNSPLHF.

This rearrangement joins TRBV25-1 to TRBJ1-2; D remains ambiguous. The V end lost 4 bases, the J end lost 6 bases, and 12 bases lay between the germline ends. There are 13 residues in the CDR3. From germline, CDR1 is MGHDK and CDR2 SYGVNS. The CDR3 coding sequence is TGTGCCAGCAGTGCCCACGGTCGTGATGGCTACACCTTC. This codes for CASSAHGRDGYTF.

The V gene is TRBV19, the J gene TRBJ1-2, with 7 bases identical to TRBD1. This CDR3 is 13 amino acids long. Trimming took 4 bases from V and 3 from J; bases not matched to a gene: 2. Germline lookup yields CDR1 LNHDA and CDR2 SQIVND (reference sequence). The CDR3 sequence: CASSRGQYYGYTF. The DNA of the CDR3 is TGTGCCAGTAGTAGGGGACAGTACTATGGCTACACCTTC.

By frequency in the sample, this clonotype is medium-sized (0.01 to 0.1%). The J gene is TRBJ2-7, the V gene TRBV29-1, with D maybe TRBD1 (6 bases). The V gene lost 7 bases and the J gene lost 1 base, with 11 bases spanning the gap. The germline V gene encodes CDR1 SQVTM and CDR2 ANQGSEA. The CDR3 has 12 amino acids. The CDR3 loop is CSGKRGSYEQYF. The CDR3 DNA is TGCAGCGGCAAAAGGGGGTCCTACGAGCAGTACTTC.

This clonotype was seen a handful of times. The CDR3 spells CASSLSGGAIKDYEQYF. The CDR3 coding sequence is TGTGCCAGCAGCTTGTCTGGGGGCGCGATTAAGGACTACGAGCAGTACTTC. V usage is TRBV7-2 and J usage is TRBJ2-7, with D possibly being TRBD1 (6 bases). The CDR3 is 17 amino acids. Per the germline V gene, CDR1 is SGHTA and CDR2 is FQGNSA. V was shortened by 3 bases and J by 3 bases, with 21 bases between the two germline ends.